Shown below are 22 T cell receptor beta chains from a single sample sequenced in a study of CD8 T cells in ankylosing spondylitis. TCRdb re-called the 5' RACE reads with MiXCR, one entry per CDR3 protein. This table has some 200,000 distinct CDR3 sequences, 7% to 8% appearing once. General study results and limits: Made up of eight highly homologous variants, a TCR beta motif appeared characteristic of ankylosing spondylitis blood.

Antigens for these TCRs are unknown. The sequencing sample was made of blood, either unsorted or a sorted T cell fraction (not recorded which). These receptors originate from a male donor with ankylosing spondylitis.

This clonotype was observed a few times. V is TRBV4-2 and J is TRBJ2-7; D tentatively fits TRBD1 or TRBD2 (5 bases each). Trimming cost V 0 bases and J 5 bases, with 26 bases left between them. This CDR3 region has 19 residues. CDR1 and CDR2 (germline): LGHNA, YNFKEQ. The CDR3 spells CASSQDFGLTGRWIDEQYF. For the CDR3, the DNA is TGTGCCAGCAGCCAAGATTTTGGGCTAACGGGACGGTGGATCGACGAGCAGTACTTC.

The rearrangement joins TRBV7-9 to TRBJ1-5; D is ambiguous. The CDR3 extends over 14 amino acids. V lost 5 bases and J lost 3, with 11 bases in between. Germline CDR1 reads SEHNR; CDR2 reads FQNEAQ (reference sequence). The CDR3 region is CASSDGGLNQPQHF. CDR3 DNA sequence: TGTGCCAGCAGCGACGGCGGGCTCAATCAGCCCCAGCATTTT.

This clonotype has at least ten counts. The V gene is TRBV28, the J gene TRBJ2-7; D not resolved. Germline CDR1 MDHEN, CDR2 SYDVKM. The CDR3 contains 12 residues. Trimming shortened V by 1 base and J by 7 bases, and 8 bases separated the two germline ends. For the CDR3, the DNA is TGTGCCAGCAGTTTATCACTGAGGGAGCAGTACTTC. Translating gives CASSLSLREQYF.

In this sample, this clonotype turned up many times. V gene TRBV11-2 combines with J gene TRBJ2-4, with no clear D. CDR1 is SGHAT and CDR2 is FQNNGV in the germline V gene. V lost 3 bases, J lost 11 bases, and 14 bases lay in between. This CDR3 has 13 amino acids. This CDR3 reads CASSFDAGPFQYF. DNA for the CDR3: TGTGCCAGCAGCTTTGACGCCGGGCCCTTTCAGTACTTC.

There are many counts of this clonotype. The chain recombines TRBV2 with TRBJ2-3; D uncertain. From germline, CDR1 is SNHLY and CDR2 FYNNEI. The CDR3 totals 13 residues. V lost 5 bases and J 4 bases, leaving 10 bases between the germline ends. CDR3 loop: CASSYIAADTQYF. CDR3 sequence (DNA): TGTGCCAGCAGTTATATAGCCGCAGATACGCAGTATTTT.

The chain carries TRBV7-9 and TRBJ2-7; a possible D gene is TRBD1 (5 bases). V lost 5 bases to trimming and J lost 6 bases, with 11 bases between them. The length of the CDR3 is 12 residues. The germline gives CDR1 SEHNR, CDR2 FQNEAQ (reference sequence). In DNA, the CDR3 is TGTGCCAGCAGCCAAATCAGGGCCGAGCAGTACTTC. Its protein product is CASSQIRAEQYF.

Many counts were recorded for this clonotype. The chain carries TRBV11-2 and TRBJ1-4, with 9 bases matching TRBD1. V trimming: 5 bases; J trimming: 0 bases; junction bases outside the gene matches: 10. The germline CDR1 and CDR2 sequences are SGHAT and FQNNGV. The CDR3 spans 18 residues. Here the CDR3 reads CASSTGQGFSSTNEKLFF. Written as DNA, the CDR3 is TGTGCCAGCAGCACGGGACAGGGATTTTCCTCAACTAATGAAAAACTGTTTTTT.

This clonotype was found many times. CDR3 loop: CASSTSGVNEQFF. The CDR3, as DNA: TGTGCCAGCAGTACTAGCGGGGTAAATGAGCAGTTCTTC. The chain recombines TRBV25-1 with TRBJ2-1; 10 nucleotides match TRBD2. CDR3 size: 13 residues. Trimming cost V 5 bases and J 7 bases; bases outside gene matches: 2. CDR1 is MGHDK, CDR2 SYGVNS, per germline.

This clonotype was observed a handful of times. The chain combines TRBV12-3 or TRBV12-4 with TRBJ2-3; D gene unclear. This CDR3 is built from 14 residues. V was pared by 6 bases and J by 4 bases, with 14 bases between. The CDR3 is CASSPTFPSDTQYF. The DNA for the CDR3 is TGTGCCAGCAGCCCCACCTTCCCCTCAGATACGCAGTATTTT.

Many counts were recorded for this clonotype. The genes are TRBV9 and TRBJ1-4, with 7 nucleotides matching TRBD1. Trimming at V came to 0 bases and at J to 7 bases, leaving 6 bases not matched to a gene. This CDR3 comprises 15 residues. CDR1 is SGDLS and CDR2 is YYNGEE in the germline V gene. The CDR3 loop is CASSVAGTVTEKLFF. The CDR3 DNA reads TGTGCCAGCAGCGTAGCGGGGACAGTTACTGAAAAACTGTTTTTT.

This clonotype was observed many times. The V and J genes are TRBV5-5 and TRBJ2-7; no clear D. V gave up 2 bases and J gave up 2 bases, with 11 bases separating them. The CDR3 totals 14 residues. CDR1 and CDR2 from the germline V gene are SGHKS and YYEKEE (reference sequence). As DNA, the CDR3 is TGTGCCAGCAGCTTCAACTCTAAGGCCTACGAGCAGTACTTC. It codes for CASSFNSKAYEQYF.

This clonotype has a count of ten or more. The gene calls are TRBV27 and TRBJ1-1, with D possibly TRBD1 on 6 matching bases. Trimming took 6 bases from V and 4 from J, leaving 9 bases between them. There are 12 residues in the CDR3. The germline CDR1 and CDR2 sequences are MNHEY and SMNVEV (reference sequence). CDR3 in amino acids: CASRRGITEAFF. DNA for the CDR3: TGTGCCAGCAGGAGGGGGATCACTGAAGCTTTCTTT.

This clonotype was seen at least ten times. The V gene is TRBV28, the J gene TRBJ2-1, with 8 bases lining up with TRBD1. V lost 3 bases, J lost 10 bases, and 8 bases stayed unmatched. Germline V gene data show CDR1 as MDHEN and CDR2 as SYDVKM. CDR3 length: 14 amino acids. The chain's CDR3 is CASSFLRTGWEQFF. DNA for the CDR3: TGTGCCAGCAGTTTCCTTAGGACAGGGTGGGAGCAGTTCTTC.

The gene calls are TRBV12-3 or TRBV12-4 and TRBJ2-7, with 7 bases identical to TRBD1. The CDR3 is 15 residues long. V was pared by 5 bases and J by 0 bases, with 7 bases of the junction left unmatched. CDR3 in amino acids: CASSARQGVSYEQYF. The CDR3 DNA reads as TGTGCCAGCAGTGCCAGACAGGGCGTCTCCTACGAGCAGTACTTC.

V gene TRBV10-3 combines with J gene TRBJ2-7; TRBD2 agrees at 15 bases. CDR1 ENHRY and CDR2 SYGVKD come from the germline V gene. Losses at the gene ends were 6 bases for V and 2 bases for J; bases not matched to a gene: 5. This CDR3 contains 16 residues. CDR3 loop: CAISGTSGGIAYEQYF. CDR3 bases: TGTGCCATCAGCGGGACTAGCGGGGGGATTGCCTACGAGCAGTACTTC.

This clonotype occurred many times. The chain recombines TRBV27 with TRBJ1-2, with D perhaps TRBD1 (5 bases). Trimming stripped 8 bases from V and 5 bases from J, with 15 bases between. Germline V gene sequence: CDR1 MNHEY, CDR2 SMNVEV (reference sequence). The CDR3 has 13 residues. CDR3 DNA sequence: TGTGCCAGCTCCGACAGATTCCAGTATGGCTACACCTTC. This sequence encodes CASSDRFQYGYTF.

There are many counts of this clonotype. V is TRBV6-2 or TRBV6-3 and J is TRBJ1-5; no firm D call. This CDR3 contains 16 residues. Trimming cost V 4 bases and J 5 bases, with 18 bases left between them. From germline, CDR1 is MNHEY and CDR2 SVGEGT. DNA of the CDR3: TGTGCCAGCAGTTTACTTATTGGACCGCCCCATCAGCCCCAGCATTTT. This translates into CASSLLIGPPHQPQHF.

Ten or more counts support this clonotype. V and J are TRBV4-2 and TRBJ2-7; TRBD1 is a possible D gene (5 bases). Deletions cut 1 base from V and 3 bases from J, with 13 bases between. Germline CDR1 is LGHNA and CDR2 is YNFKEQ. The CDR3 spans 15 residues. CDR3 loop: CASSQAGISGYEQYF. DNA of the CDR3: TGTGCCAGCAGCCAAGCAGGGATATCTGGCTACGAGCAGTACTTC.

This clonotype has at least ten counts. CDR3: CSARGVIHYEQYF. The CDR3 region has the DNA TGCAGTGCGCGCGGGGTAATTCACTACGAGCAGTACTTC. The J gene is TRBJ2-7, the V gene TRBV20-1; weak D call: TRBD2 (6 bases). V lost 6 bases and J 3 bases, leaving 15 bases between the germline ends. The length of the CDR3 is 13 residues. CDR1 and CDR2 (germline): DFQATT, SNEGSKA (reference sequence).

The sample holds a few counts of this clonotype. V is TRBV19 and J is TRBJ1-2; D possibly corresponds to TRBD1 (6 bases). The CDR3 totals 11 residues. Trimming took 10 bases from V and 2 from J, leaving 8 bases between them. Germline V gene data show CDR1 as LNHDA and CDR2 as SQIVND (reference sequence). The CDR3 DNA reads TGTGCCACTGGACAGAACTATGGCTACACCTTC. Amino acids: CATGQNYGYTF.

This clonotype was detected only a few times. This rearrangement joins TRBV6-1 to TRBJ1-3; 7 bases map to TRBD1. V was pared by 6 bases and J by 0 bases, with 5 bases of the junction left unmatched. The CDR3 covers 15 residues. The germline V gene has CDR1 MNHNS and CDR2 SASEGT. The CDR3 nucleotides read TGTGCCAGCAGCATACAGGGGAGCTCTGGAAACACCATATATTTT. It translates to CASSIQGSSGNTIYF.

This chain connects TRBV7-2 to TRBJ2-7; possible D gene TRBD2, 5 bases. Germline CDR1 SGHTA, CDR2 FQGNSA. Trimming removed 5 bases at V and 2 bases at J, with 13 bases between. The CDR3 contains 14 residues. The CDR3 bases are TGTGCCAGCAGCCCGAGCCACGGGGCCTACGAGCAGTACTTC. Translation: CASSPSHGAYEQYF. The complete variable domain, with remaining parts taken from reference TRBV7-2 and TRBJ2-7, reads GAGVSQSPSNKVTEKGKDVELRCDPISGHTALYWYRQSLGQGLEFLIYFQGNSAPDKSGLPSDRFSAERTGGSVSTLTIQRTQQEDSAVYLCASSPSHGAYEQYFGPGTRLTVT.